A selection of T cell receptor beta chains follows, all from one sample in a study of T cell repertoires in cytomegalovirus infection. Their recognized antigens are unknown. MiXCR, run by TCRdb on the reads, gives a single entry per CDR3 protein. Altogether some 940,000 distinct CDR3 sequences are present, approximately 31% being singletons, with the ten largest covering about 14%. This sample comprised cultured CD8+ T cells from PBMCs, obtained from culture after CMV antigen stimulation. All receptors come from a human donor in good health (CMV status not recorded). Some clones in this sample may be carry-over from other donors' samples. The CDR3 runs from the conserved cysteine through the conserved F or W. Fields, in order: clone size, J gene, D gene, V gene, CDR3 DNA, CDR3 protein. D genes are given only for firm matches. Size is omitted from some rows. Given values are once, few, many or a class for expanded clones.

NA TRBJ2-1 TRBD1 TRBV2 TGTGCCACCCCGGACAGGGGGCCCTACAATGAGCAGTTCTTC CATPDRGPYNEQFF
few TRBJ1-5 NA TRBV7-8 TGTGCCAGCACCATTATAGGGGGTTCCCAGCCCCAGCATTTT CASTIIGGSQPQHF
few TRBJ2-1 NA TRBV4-1 TGCGCCAGCAGCCCTCGGGCTAGCGAAGACAATGAGCAGTTCTTC CASSPRASEDNEQFF
many TRBJ1-1 TRBD1 TRBV27 TGTGCCAGCAGTCCCAGGGCGGGACAGGGCTTCACTGAAGCTTTCTTT CASSPRAGQGFTEAFF
few TRBJ2-3 NA TRBV14 TGTGCCAGCAGCCAAGGACTAGGGCAGTATTTT CASSQGLGQYF
many TRBJ2-5 TRBD1 TRBV7-6 TGTGCCAGCGCGGCGGTGGGACAGGCCATCCAAGAGACCCAGTACTTC CASAAVGQAIQETQYF
NA TRBJ2-3 TRBD2 TRBV28 TGTGCCAGCAGCCCTGGTGATGTTGGACTAGCGGGGGGCGGGGGCACAGATACGCAGTATTTT CASSPGDVGLAGGGGTDTQYF
NA TRBJ2-1 NA TRBV7-9 TGTGCCAGCAGCCTATCCGGGATAGTTGGTGGCGATGAGCAGTTCTTC CASSLSGIVGGDEQFF
NA TRBJ2-1 NA TRBV5-4 TGTGCCAGCAGCTTGGGACCGGGGAGCTTAGATGAGCAGTTCTTC CASSLGPGSLDEQFF
many TRBJ1-1 TRBD1 TRBV27 TGTGCCAGCAGTCTGACAGGGTTTGCCACTGAAGCTTTCTTT CASSLTGFATEAFF
NA TRBJ2-3 TRBD2 TRBV7-6 TGTGCCAGCAGCGCAGCGGGGGGGAGGTCAGATACGCAGTATTTT CASSAAGGRSDTQYF